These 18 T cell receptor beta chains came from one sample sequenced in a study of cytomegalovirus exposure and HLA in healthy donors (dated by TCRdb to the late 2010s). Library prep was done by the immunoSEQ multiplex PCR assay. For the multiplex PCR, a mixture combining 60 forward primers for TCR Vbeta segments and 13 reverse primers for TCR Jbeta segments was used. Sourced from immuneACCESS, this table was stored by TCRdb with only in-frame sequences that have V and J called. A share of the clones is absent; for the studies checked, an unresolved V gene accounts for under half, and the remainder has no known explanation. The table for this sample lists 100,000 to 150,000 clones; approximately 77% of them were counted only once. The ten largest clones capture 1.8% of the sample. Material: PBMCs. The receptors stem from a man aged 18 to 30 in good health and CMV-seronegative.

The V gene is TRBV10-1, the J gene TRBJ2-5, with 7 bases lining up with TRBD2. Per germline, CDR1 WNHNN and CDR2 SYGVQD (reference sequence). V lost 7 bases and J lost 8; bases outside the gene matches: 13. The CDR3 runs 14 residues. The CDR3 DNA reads TGCGCCAGCAATGAAGGTCCGGGACTACTAACCCAGTACTTC. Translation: CASNEGPGLLTQYF.

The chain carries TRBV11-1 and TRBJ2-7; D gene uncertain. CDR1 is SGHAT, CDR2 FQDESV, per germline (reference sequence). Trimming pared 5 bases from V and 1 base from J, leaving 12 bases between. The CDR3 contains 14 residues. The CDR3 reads CASSPATRSYEQYF. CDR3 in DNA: TGTGCCAGCAGCCCCGCGACACGATCCTACGAGCAGTACTTC.

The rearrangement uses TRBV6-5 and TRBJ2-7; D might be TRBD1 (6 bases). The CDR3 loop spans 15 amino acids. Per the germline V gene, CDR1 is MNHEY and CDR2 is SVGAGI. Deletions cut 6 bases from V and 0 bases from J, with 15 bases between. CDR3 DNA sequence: TGTGCCAGCAGCCGGACAGTAGGGAGCTCCTACGAGCAGTACTTC. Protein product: CASSRTVGSSYEQYF.

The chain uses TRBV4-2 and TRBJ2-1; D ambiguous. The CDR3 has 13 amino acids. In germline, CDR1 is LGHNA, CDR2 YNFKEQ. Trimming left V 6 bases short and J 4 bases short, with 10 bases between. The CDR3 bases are TGTGCCAGCAGTCAGCAGGATTACAATGAGCAGTTCTTC. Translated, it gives CASSQQDYNEQFF.

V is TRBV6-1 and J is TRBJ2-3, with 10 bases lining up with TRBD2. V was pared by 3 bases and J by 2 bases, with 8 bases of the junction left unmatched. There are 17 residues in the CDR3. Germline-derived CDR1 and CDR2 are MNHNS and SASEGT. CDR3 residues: CASSEIAGGPFTDTQYF. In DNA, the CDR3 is TGTGCCAGCAGTGAGATAGCGGGGGGACCTTTCACAGATACGCAGTATTTT.

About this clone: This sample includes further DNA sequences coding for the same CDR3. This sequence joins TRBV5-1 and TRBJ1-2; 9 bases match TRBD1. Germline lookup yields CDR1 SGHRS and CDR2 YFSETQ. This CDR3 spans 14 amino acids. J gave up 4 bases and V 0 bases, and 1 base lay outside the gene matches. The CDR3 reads CASSLGTGAYGYTF. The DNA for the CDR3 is TGCGCCAGCAGCTTGGGGACAGGGGCCTATGGCTACACCTTC.

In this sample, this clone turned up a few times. CDR3 in DNA: TGTGCCAGCAGTTTCAGCCGACTATTCTATGGCTACACCTTC. It codes for CASSFSRLFYGYTF. The chain has TRBV6-5 and TRBJ1-2; no clear D gene. There are 14 residues in the CDR3. Per germline, CDR1 MNHEY and CDR2 SVGAGI. V lost 4 bases and J 4 bases, leaving 13 bases between the germline ends.

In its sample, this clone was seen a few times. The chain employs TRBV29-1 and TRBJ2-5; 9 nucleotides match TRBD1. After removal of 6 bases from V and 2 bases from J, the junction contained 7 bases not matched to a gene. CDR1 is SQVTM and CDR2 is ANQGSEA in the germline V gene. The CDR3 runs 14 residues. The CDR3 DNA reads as TGCAGCGTGAGGTGGGACAGGGAACAAGAGACCCAGTACTTC. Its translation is CSVRWDREQETQYF.

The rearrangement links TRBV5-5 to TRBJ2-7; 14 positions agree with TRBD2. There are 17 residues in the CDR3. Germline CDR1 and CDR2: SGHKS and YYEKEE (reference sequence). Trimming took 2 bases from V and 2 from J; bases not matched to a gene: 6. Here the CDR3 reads CASSFRTSGGYAYEQYF. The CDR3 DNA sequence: TGTGCCAGCAGCTTTAGGACTAGCGGGGGGTATGCCTACGAGCAGTACTTC.

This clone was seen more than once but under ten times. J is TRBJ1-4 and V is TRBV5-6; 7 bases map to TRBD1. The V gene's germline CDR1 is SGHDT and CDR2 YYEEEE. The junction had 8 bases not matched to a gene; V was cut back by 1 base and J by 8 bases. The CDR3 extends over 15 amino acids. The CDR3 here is CASSLQGVREEKLFF. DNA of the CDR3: TGTGCCAGCAGCTTGCAGGGGGTTCGCGAGGAAAAACTGTTTTTT.

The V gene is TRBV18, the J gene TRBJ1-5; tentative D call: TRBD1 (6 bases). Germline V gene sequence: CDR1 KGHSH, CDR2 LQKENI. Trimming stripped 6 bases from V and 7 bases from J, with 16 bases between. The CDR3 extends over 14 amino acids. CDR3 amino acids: CASSPVSQGQPQHF. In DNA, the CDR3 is TGTGCCAGCTCGCCGGTCAGTCAGGGGCAGCCCCAGCATTTT.

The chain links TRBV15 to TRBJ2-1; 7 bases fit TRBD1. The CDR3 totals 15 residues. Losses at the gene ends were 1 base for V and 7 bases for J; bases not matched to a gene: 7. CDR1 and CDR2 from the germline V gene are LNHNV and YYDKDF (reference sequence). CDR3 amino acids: CATSRVKGAGNEQFF. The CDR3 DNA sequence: TGTGCCACCAGCAGAGTGAAGGGGGCTGGTAATGAGCAGTTCTTC.

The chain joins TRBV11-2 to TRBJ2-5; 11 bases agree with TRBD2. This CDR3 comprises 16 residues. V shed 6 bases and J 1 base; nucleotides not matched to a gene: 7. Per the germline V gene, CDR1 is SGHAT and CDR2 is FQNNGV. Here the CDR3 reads CASSAPGLAAQETQYF. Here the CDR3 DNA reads TGTGCCAGCAGTGCCCCGGGACTAGCGGCCCAAGAGACCCAGTACTTC.

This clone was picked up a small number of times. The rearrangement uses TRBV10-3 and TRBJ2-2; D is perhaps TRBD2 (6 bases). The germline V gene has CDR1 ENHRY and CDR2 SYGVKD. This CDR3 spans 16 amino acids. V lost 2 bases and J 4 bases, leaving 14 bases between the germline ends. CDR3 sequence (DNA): TGTGCCATCAGTGAGGGGATCGCCGGGGGCACCGGGGAGCTGTTTTTT. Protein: CAISEGIAGGTGELFF.

CDR3 in DNA: TGTGCCAGCAGATTGATCAGCGGGGGACCGTACTTC. This encodes CASRLISGGPYF. The chain uses TRBV2 and TRBJ2-5; TRBD2 agrees at 8 bases. This CDR3 region has 12 residues. V lost 6 bases, J lost 13 bases, and 10 bases stayed unmatched. Germline values: CDR1 SNHLY, CDR2 FYNNEI.

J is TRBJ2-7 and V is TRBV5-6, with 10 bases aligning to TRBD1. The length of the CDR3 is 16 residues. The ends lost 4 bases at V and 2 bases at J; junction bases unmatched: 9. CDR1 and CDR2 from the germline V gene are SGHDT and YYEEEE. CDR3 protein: CASSGWGTGVTYEQYF. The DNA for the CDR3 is TGTGCCAGCAGCGGATGGGGGACAGGGGTCACCTACGAGCAGTACTTC. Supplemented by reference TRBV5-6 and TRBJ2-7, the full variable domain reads DAGVTQSPTHLIKTRGQQVTLRCSPKSGHDTVSWYQQALGQGPQFIFQYYEEEERQRGNFPDRFSGHQFPNYSSELNVNALLLGDSALYLCASSGWGTGVTYEQYFGPGTRLTVT.

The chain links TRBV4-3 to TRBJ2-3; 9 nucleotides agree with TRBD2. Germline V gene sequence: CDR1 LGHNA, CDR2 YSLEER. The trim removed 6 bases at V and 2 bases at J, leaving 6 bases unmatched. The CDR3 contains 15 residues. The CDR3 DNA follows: TGCGCCAGCAGGATGGGACTAGCTCCCACAGATACGCAGTATTTT. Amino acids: CASRMGLAPTDTQYF.

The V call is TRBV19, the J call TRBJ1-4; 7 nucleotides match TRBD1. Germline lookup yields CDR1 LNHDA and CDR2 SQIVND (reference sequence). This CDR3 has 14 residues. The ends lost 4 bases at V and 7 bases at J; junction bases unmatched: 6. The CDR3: CASSSTGVGEKLFF. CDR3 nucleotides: TGTGCCAGTAGTAGTACAGGGGTGGGTGAAAAACTGTTTTTT.